A single sample is the source of the 16 T cell receptor beta chains below, sequenced in a study of T cells expressing NK-cell markers. TCRdb derives one entry per CDR3 protein from the 5' RACE reads, leaving out DNA. The sample totals 300,000 to 450,000 distinct CDR3 sequences. Sequenced sample: blood T cells: a sorted CD56 or NKG2C T cell subset, CD4+ or CD8+ T cells, or bulk PBMC T cells (not recorded which). These receptor sequences come from a man between 18 and 69 years old in good health.

The rearrangement uses TRBV7-9 and TRBJ2-5; TCRdb outputs TRBD2, but without DNA this stays unchecked. Looked up from germline, CDR1 is SEHNR and CDR2 is FQNEAQ (reference sequence). This CDR3 spans 12 amino acids. The CDR3: CASRRTEETQYF.

This sequence joins TRBV7-8 and TRBJ2-7; TCRdb gives TRBD1 as the D gene, but with no DNA this cannot be confirmed. CDR3 size: 12 residues. The germline V gene encodes CDR1 SGHVS and CDR2 FQNEAQ. The CDR3 here is CASSFIGREQYF. Combining the CDR3 with reference TRBV7-8 and TRBJ2-7 gives the whole variable domain GAGVSQSPRYKVAKRGQDVALRCDPISGHVSLFWYQQALGQGPEFLTYFQNEAQLDKSGLPSDRFFAERPEGSVSTLKIQRTQQEDSAVYLCASSFIGREQYFGPGTRLTVT.

This chain uses TRBV5-1 with TRBJ1-2; the D gene TCRdb calls, TRBD1, cannot be checked with no DNA. CDR3 length: 14 residues. CDR1 and CDR2 (germline): SGHRS, YFSETQ. The CDR3 loop is CASSATVLGYGYTF.

The chain couples TRBV14 to TRBJ2-6; the D call from TCRdb, TRBD1, cannot be confirmed without DNA. CDR1 and CDR2 from the germline V gene are SGHDN and FVKESK. The CDR3 totals 17 residues. CDR3 protein: CASSQVAGGSGANVLTF.

The rearrangement uses TRBV20-1 and TRBJ2-5; TCRdb picks TRBD1, but there is no DNA to check that call. Germline V lookup: CDR1 DFQATT, CDR2 SNEGSKA (reference sequence). The CDR3 has 15 amino acids. The CDR3 loop reads CSARDTGIFLETQYF.

This chain connects TRBV3-1 to TRBJ1-1. This CDR3 spans 14 amino acids. CDR1 LGHDT and CDR2 YNNKEL come from the germline V gene (reference sequence). The CDR3 spells CASRSTHKNTEAFF.

V usage is TRBV20-1 and J usage is TRBJ1-5. The length of the CDR3 is 14 residues. The V gene's germline CDR1 is DFQATT and CDR2 SNEGSKA (reference sequence). The CDR3 sequence is CSARVYGVGQPQHF.

The chain couples TRBV12-3 or TRBV12-4 to TRBJ1-2; TCRdb selects TRBD1, and the lack of DNA leaves this call unchecked. The CDR3 runs to 15 residues. The CDR3 loop reads CASRGWDRNFYGYTF.

CDR3: CASSTDGSTGANVLTF. V and J are TRBV19 and TRBJ2-6. CDR3 length: 16 residues. In germline, CDR1 is LNHDA, CDR2 SQIVND (reference sequence).

This chain joins TRBV5-4 and TRBJ1-4; TCRdb designates TRBD1, a call that cannot be tested without DNA. The germline gives CDR1 SGHNT, CDR2 YYREEE (reference sequence). The CDR3 runs to 13 residues. CDR3 loop: CASSLDRSGKLFF.

The V and J genes are TRBV7-8 and TRBJ2-5; checking the TCRdb D call of TRBD2 is not possible without DNA. Germline V CDR1 and CDR2: SGHVS, FQNEAQ. The CDR3 has 16 amino acids. CDR3 sequence: CASSLRTRQFQETQYF.

V gene TRBV19 combines with J gene TRBJ2-7; no DNA is available, so the TRBD1 call from TCRdb remains unchecked. The germline V gene has CDR1 LNHDA and CDR2 SQIVND (reference sequence). The CDR3 loop spans 13 amino acids. CDR3 loop: CASSIRTGYRKYF.

The chain couples TRBV9 to TRBJ2-1; TCRdb proposes TRBD2, but this gene call is untestable without DNA. This CDR3 has 17 residues. Germline-derived CDR1 and CDR2 are SGDLS and YYNGEE. CDR3 protein: CASTPIHGGAAYNEQFF. Complete variable domain (other parts from reference TRBV9 and TRBJ2-1): DSGVTQTPKHLITATGQRVTLRCSPRSGDLSVYWYQQSLDQGLQFLIQYYNGEERAKGNILERFSAQQFPDLHSELNLSSLELGDSALYFCASTPIHGGAAYNEQFFGPGTRLTVL.

This chain links TRBV7-2 with TRBJ2-3; the TRBD2 assignment by TCRdb is unverifiable without DNA. CDR1 is SGHTA and CDR2 is FQGNSA in the germline V gene. The CDR3 is 16 amino acids. CDR3 residues: CASSLGGTSGRDTQYF.

The chain has TRBV11-3 and TRBJ2-1; there is no DNA to check the TCRdb D call of TRBD2. The CDR3 is 15 residues long. Germline CDR1 SGHNT, CDR2 YENEEA. CDR3 sequence: CASSWGATSGNEQFF.

The rearrangement uses TRBV9 and TRBJ2-2; the TCRdb D gene call, TRBD1, has no DNA to confirm it. Germline CDR1 reads SGDLS; CDR2 reads YYNGEE. The CDR3 consists of 13 residues. The CDR3 here is CASGTGEIGELFF.